These T cell receptor beta chains were read from a single sample in a study of blood T cells in healthy people across ages. TCRdb redid the calling of the 5' RACE reads with MiXCR, one entry per CDR3 protein. The sample has 1,500,000 or so distinct CDR3 sequences, 59% seen once; the top ten hold over 6.5%. The sample was blood. These receptors originate from a young man in good health. Both conserved end residues are part of each CDR3. Fields, in order: CDR3 length, J gene, V gene, clone size, D gene, CDR3 DNA, CDR3 protein. D genes are given only for firm matches. Not all rows give a size; the values are once, few, many and, for expanded clones, a class.

15	TRBJ2-1	TRBV2	.	TRBD2	TGTGCCAGCAGGGAGGGACTAGCGGGAAACAATGAGCAGTTCTTC	CASREGLAGNNEQFF
12	TRBJ2-1	TRBV7-2	few	.	TGTGCCAGCAGCTCCTCCGGGGGTCAGCAGTTCTTC	CASSSSGGQQFF
13	TRBJ2-7	TRBV12-3/TRBV12-4	.	.	TGTGCCGGCAGTTTGGGCAGCCGCTACGAGCAGTACTTC	CAGSLGSRYEQYF
14	TRBJ1-1	TRBV5-1	.	.	TGCGCCAGCAGCCCGGACACGACCGGAGCTGAAGCTTTCTTT	CASSPDTTGAEAFF
13	TRBJ2-5	TRBV4-1	.	.	TGCGCCAGCAGCCAAGCCGAACCAGGGGAGCAGTACTTC	CASSQAEPGEQYF
11	TRBJ1-5	TRBV6-5	.	.	TGTGCCAGCGGGGGGCTGGGGCCCCAGCATTTT	CASGGLGPQHF
15	TRBJ2-7	TRBV6-5	once	TRBD2	TGTGCCAGCAGTTACGAGGCGGGAGCCCCCTACGAGCAGTACTTC	CASSYEAGAPYEQYF
12	TRBJ2-2	TRBV7-2	few	.	TGTGCCAGCACTCGATCAACCGGGGAGCTGTTTTTT	CASTRSTGELFF
18	TRBJ1-6	TRBV7-7	.	.	TGTGCCAGCAGCTTAGAAAAGGGGACGGCATGGTATTCTTCACCCCTCCACTTT	CASSLEKGTAWYSSPLHF
14	TRBJ1-4	TRBV7-9	.	TRBD1	TGTGCCAGCATCAAGACAGGGGCTAATGAAAAACTGTTTTTT	CASIKTGANEKLFF
11	TRBJ2-5	TRBV10-3	few	TRBD2	TGTGCCTCCGGACTAGCGGGGGAGCAGTACTTC	CASGLAGEQYF
16	TRBJ1-1	TRBV14	.	.	TGTGCCAGCAGCCAAGAACTTCAGGGGTCAAACACTGAAGCTTTCTTT	CASSQELQGSNTEAFF
13	TRBJ2-1	TRBV29-1	few	TRBD2	TGCAGCGTGTCTAGCGGGAGAGGAGTTGAGCAGTTCTTC	CSVSSGRGVEQFF
13	TRBJ1-5	TRBV20-1	.	.	TGCAGCGCGTGGGGGCGGAACAATCAGCCCCAGCATTTT	CSAWGRNNQPQHF
15	TRBJ2-7	TRBV4-1	.	TRBD1	TGCGCCAGCAGCCAAGATTGGGACAGGGGTCTCGAGCAGTACTTC	CASSQDWDRGLEQYF
14	TRBJ1-1	TRBV5-6	once	.	TGTGCCAGCAGCTCGGGGGGGTGGATCACTGCAGCTTTCTTT	CASSSGGWITAAFF
13	TRBJ2-7	TRBV2	.	TRBD2	TGTACCAGCGGACCCGGGACTACCTACGAGCAGTACTTC	CTSGPGTTYEQYF